The 16 T cell receptor beta chains listed next were all sequenced from one sample in a study of regulatory T cells in long-lasting Graves disease. Construction of the TCR beta libraries employed iRepertoire HTBI primers in conjunction with Arm-PCR of CDR3 regions. Each CDR3 protein gets one entry after TCRdb re-called the multiplex PCR reads with MiXCR. The table lists more than 450,000 distinct CDR3 sequences, around 11% of them singletons. Time point described: newly diagnosed GD, antithyroid drugs for less than 3 months. PBMCs provided the RNA from which the TCR library was made. These data also formed part of another study, on T cells in Graves' hyperthyroidism and ophthalmopathy.

The input for sequencing was peripheral blood mononuclear cells (PBMCs), taken at new diagnosis, from a patient treated with antithyroid drugs. Receptors originate from a woman under 40 with Graves disease.

The chain joins TRBV4-1 to TRBJ1-5; 8 bases match TRBD1. Germline CDR1 and CDR2: MGHRA and YSYEKL. This CDR3 is 16 amino acids long. Trimming cost V 8 bases and J 5 bases; bases outside gene matches: 14. Here the CDR3 reads CASRSTPGTGYQPQHF. The CDR3 DNA reads TGCGCCAGCCGCTCCACCCCCGGGACAGGCTATCAGCCCCAGCATTTT.

About this clonotype: With a far larger clone one base away, a read error is the likely cause. The chain is built from TRBV28 and TRBJ2-7; D perhaps matches TRBD2 (6 bases). The CDR3 covers 16 residues. The germline CDR1 and CDR2 sequences are MDHEN and SYDVKM. CDR3 nucleotide sequence: TGTGCCGGCAGTTTCCGAGCGTGGAGGGACTCCTACGAGCAGTACTTC. This gives the protein CAGSFRAWRDSYEQYF.

The sample holds many counts of this clonotype. The chain recombines TRBV24-1 with TRBJ2-1; 15 positions agree with TRBD2. This CDR3 has 16 residues. V shed 4 bases and J 8 bases; nucleotides not matched to a gene: 5. Germline V CDR1 and CDR2: KGHDR, SFDVKD. The CDR3 reads CATSEGLAGGGDEQFF. DNA of the CDR3: TGTGCCACCAGTGAGGGACTAGCGGGAGGTGGTGATGAGCAGTTCTTC.

This clonotype appeared many times. DNA of the CDR3: TGTGCCAGCAGCCGGGCGGACCTCTATGGCTACACCTTC. It translates to CASSRADLYGYTF. The chain combines TRBV27 with TRBJ1-2; no firm D call. CDR3 length: 13 amino acids. The V end lost 6 bases, the J end lost 4 bases, and 12 bases lay between the germline ends. Per germline, CDR1 MNHEY and CDR2 SMNVEV (reference sequence).

This clonotype was picked up many times. The chain is built from TRBV28 and TRBJ2-7; D possibly corresponds to TRBD1 (5 bases). The CDR3 covers 13 residues. Germline V gene lookup returns CDR1 MDHEN and CDR2 SYDVKM. The ends were cut back, 3 bases at V and 3 bases at J, with 9 bases in the middle. The chain's CDR3 is CASSLGHYYEQYF. For the CDR3, the DNA is TGTGCCAGCAGTTTGGGGCACTACTACGAGCAGTACTTC.

V gene TRBV7-8 combines with J gene TRBJ2-7; 7 bases line up with TRBD1. This CDR3 is 14 amino acids long. After removal of 5 bases from V and 6 bases from J, the junction contained 10 bases not matched to a gene. CDR1 and CDR2 from the germline V gene are SGHVS and FQNEAQ. The CDR3: CASSPRTGGFEQYV. CDR3 DNA: TGTGCCAGCAGCCCCCGGACAGGCGGGTTCGAGCAGTACGTC.

This clonotype was seen ten or more times. V and J are TRBV6-2 or TRBV6-3 and TRBJ2-7; 9 bases align to TRBD1. Trimming cost V 6 bases and J 3 bases; bases outside gene matches: 3. In germline, CDR1 is MNHEY, CDR2 SVGEGT. The CDR3 loop spans 13 amino acids. CDR3 DNA: TGTGCCAGCAGACAGGGGGCTGGCTACGAGCAGTACTTC. Translating gives CASRQGAGYEQYF.

In its sample, this clonotype was seen many times. The V call is TRBV12-3 or TRBV12-4, the J call TRBJ2-7; D perhaps matches TRBD2 (6 bases). Trimming removed 5 bases from V and 1 base from J, with 15 bases in between. This CDR3 has 15 amino acids. CDR3 in amino acids: CASSPGGLPSYEQYF. CDR3 coding DNA: TGTGCCAGCAGTCCAGGAGGGTTACCTTCCTACGAGCAGTACTTC.

The rearrangement uses TRBV29-1 and TRBJ1-1; D is perhaps TRBD1 (6 bases). Germline V gene data show CDR1 as SQVTM and CDR2 as ANQGSEA. V shed 5 bases and J shed 2 bases, with 12 bases lying between them. CDR3 length: 13 amino acids. The CDR3 coding sequence is TGCAGCGTTTATCGGACAGTTAACACTGAAGCTTTCTTT. Amino acids: CSVYRTVNTEAFF.

This clonotype was recorded many times. The chain joins TRBV20-1 to TRBJ2-2; 8 positions match TRBD2. V lost 5 bases, J lost 0 bases, and 2 bases stayed unmatched. This CDR3 contains 14 residues. Per germline, CDR1 DFQATT and CDR2 SNEGSKA (reference sequence). As DNA, the CDR3 is TGCAGTGCTGTAGCGGGACCGAACACCGGGGAGCTGTTTTTT. Its translation: CSAVAGPNTGELFF.

This chain joins TRBV4-3 and TRBJ2-3, with 13 bases that match TRBD2. Germline CDR1 reads LGHNA; CDR2 reads YSLEER. V lost 2 bases, J lost 1 base, and 9 bases stayed unmatched. The CDR3 totals 19 residues. CDR3 amino acids: CASSQILAGGGLGTDTQYF. The CDR3 DNA follows: TGCGCCAGCAGCCAAATACTAGCGGGAGGGGGTTTGGGCACAGATACGCAGTATTTT.

This clonotype has at least ten counts. The rearrangement links TRBV6-5 to TRBJ1-1; D perhaps matches TRBD1 (6 bases). The ends were cut back, 3 bases at V and 3 bases at J, with 11 bases in the middle. This CDR3 has 14 residues. The germline V gene has CDR1 MNHEY and CDR2 SVGAGI. The CDR3 sequence: CASSYGGGYTEAFF. The CDR3 coding sequence is TGTGCCAGCAGTTATGGGGGCGGATACACTGAAGCTTTCTTT.

This chain connects TRBV13 to TRBJ2-5; D perhaps matches TRBD2 (5 bases). This CDR3 spans 14 amino acids. The germline V gene encodes CDR1 PRHDT and CDR2 FYEKMQ (reference sequence). V was trimmed by 6 bases and J by 4 bases, leaving 15 bases between them. Written as DNA, the CDR3 is TGTGCCAGCAGTTTCAACGAGGGCCCAGAGACCCAGTACTTC. Translated: CASSFNEGPETQYF.

This clonotype appeared many times. V is TRBV7-9 and J is TRBJ2-2; TRBD1 or TRBD2 may be the D gene (5 bases each). CDR1 SEHNR and CDR2 FQNEAQ come from the germline V gene (reference sequence). The CDR3 extends over 16 amino acids. Trimming removed 5 bases at V and 3 bases at J, with 16 bases between. The DNA for the CDR3 is TGTGCCAGCAGCCCCCCGATGGGGCGGGACACCGGGGAGCTGTTTTTT. This translates into CASSPPMGRDTGELFF.

This clonotype was counted ten times or more. V and J are TRBV2 and TRBJ1-4; D possibly corresponds to TRBD1 (5 bases). V was clipped by 1 base and J by 2 bases, with 8 bases between them. Germline CDR1 reads SNHLY; CDR2 reads FYNNEI. The CDR3 spans 15 residues. CDR3 sequence: CASSEGRGTNEKLFF. Here the CDR3 DNA reads TGTGCCAGCAGTGAAGGGAGGGGCACTAATGAAAAACTGTTTTTT.

The chain recombines TRBV14 with TRBJ1-1; TRBD1 might be the D (5 bases). Trimming cost V 0 bases and J 0 bases, with 11 bases left between them. CDR3 length equals 16 residues. Germline V gives CDR1 SGHDN, CDR2 FVKESK. CDR3 amino acids: CASSQDWGSLNTEAFF. The CDR3 DNA follows: TGTGCCAGCAGCCAAGATTGGGGGAGCTTGAACACTGAAGCTTTCTTT.